This TCR beta chain came from a study of cytomegalovirus exposure and HLA in healthy donors. Per germline, CDR1 SGHAT and CDR2 FQNNGV. This CDR3 has 13 amino acids. The germline V and J ends were trimmed by 1 base and 6 bases, with 6 bases remaining between them. Nominally healthy donors provided the samples, though records likely missed some immune exposures. Notes on the study in general: A likely sequencing artifact accounted for one observed cluster of highly shared sequence variants. Presence/absence analysis assumed near-uniform sequencing depth across donors. There were several of the most significant clusters that appeared linked to common viral pathogens in a later analysis.

In the PCR, 60 Vbeta and 13 Jbeta primers were used. Sequenced by immunoSEQ multiplex PCR; TCRdb stores in-frame clones only, minus some. The sample lists fewer than 150,000 clones, 80% occurring once. This clone was counted between two and nine times. What it recognizes is unknown. The sequenced sample was PBMCs. The clonotype originates from a male donor in good health and CMV-seronegative. The chain uses TRBV11-2 and TRBJ2-2, with D possibly TRBD1 on 5 matching bases. In nucleotides, the CDR3 is TGTGCCAGCAGCTTAGGGGGCCCCGGGGAGCTGTTTTTT. Translating gives CASSLGGPGELFF. Combining the CDR3 with reference TRBV11-2 and TRBJ2-2 gives the whole variable domain EAGVAQSPRYKIIEKRQSVAFWCNPISGHATLYWYQQILGQGPKLLIQFQNNGVVDDSQLPKDRFSAERLKGVDSTLKIQPAKLEDSAVYLCASSLGGPGELFFGEGSRLTVL.